Shown below are 21 T cell receptor beta chains from a single sample sequenced in a study of CD4+ T cells in melanoma. TCRdb keeps only in-frame clones here, not all; method: immunoSEQ multiplex PCR. The sample yields about 10,000 clones, 50% to 75% seen once. Sequencing input: cells from a culture (not recorded whether cultured in vitro). These receptors were obtained from a human donor with melanoma.

The rearrangement uses TRBV18 and TRBJ2-3; D is unresolved. The CDR3 loop spans 15 amino acids. V lost 2 bases and J 2 bases, leaving 11 bases between the germline ends. Germline V gene data show CDR1 as KGHSH and CDR2 as LQKENI. CDR3 loop: CASSPEVLLTDTQYF. DNA of the CDR3: TGTGCCAGCTCACCAGAGGTACTACTCACAGATACGCAGTATTTT.

Comments on this clone: The junction departs from germline at one end; a sequencing error may be responsible. The J gene is TRBJ1-2, the V gene TRBV6-5; D remains unclear. CDR3 length equals 14 residues. Germline lookup yields CDR1 MNHEY and CDR2 SVGAGI. In nucleotides, the CDR3 is TGTGCCAGCAGTGCCCGGGTCAGAGAGGGAAGCTCGGATTTC. Amino acid sequence: CASSARVREGSSDF.

This chain joins TRBV5-1 and TRBJ2-5, with D hard to call. The CDR3 spans 14 residues. V lost 4 bases to trimming and J lost 4 bases, with 14 bases between them. Per germline, CDR1 SGHRS and CDR2 YFSETQ. CDR3 coding DNA: TGCGCCAGCAGCAACACGAGAATTGGAGAGACCCAGTACTTC. It specifies CASSNTRIGETQYF.

The chain employs TRBV29-1 and TRBJ2-2; 9 bases align to TRBD1. Germline V lookup: CDR1 SQVTM, CDR2 ANQGSEA. The CDR3 has 14 amino acids. The junction had 3 bases not matched to a gene; V was cut back by 4 bases and J by 3 bases. The DNA of the CDR3 is TGCAGCGTTGCTCGGACAGGGGACACCGGGGAGCTGTTTTTT. Translated: CSVARTGDTGELFF.

The sample holds one count of this clone. V gene TRBV6-5 combines with J gene TRBJ2-7, with 8 bases lining up with TRBD1. The CDR3 contains 16 residues. The germline V gene has CDR1 MNHEY and CDR2 SVGAGI. The ends lost 2 bases at V and 5 bases at J; junction bases unmatched: 11. The CDR3 sequence is CASSYTPGGFGHEQYF. In DNA form, the CDR3 reads TGTGCCAGCAGTTACACCCCAGGGGGCTTCGGCCACGAGCAGTACTTC.

The J gene is TRBJ2-3, the V gene TRBV11-2, with 9 bases fitting TRBD2. V dropped 0 bases and J dropped 7; count of bases not matched to a gene: 11. The CDR3 covers 17 residues. Germline V gene lookup returns CDR1 SGHAT and CDR2 FQNNGV. This CDR3 reads CASSLERGSGGLNTQYF. The CDR3 DNA follows: TGTGCCAGCAGCTTAGAACGGGGTAGCGGGGGTCTAAATACGCAGTATTTT.

The chain couples TRBV7-2 to TRBJ1-4; D is uncertain. Trimming removed 2 bases from V and 5 bases from J, with 12 bases in between. The length of the CDR3 is 15 residues. CDR1 is SGHTA and CDR2 is FQGNSA in the germline V gene. The CDR3 DNA reads as TGTGCCAGCAGCTTAAGACGGGCCAAAAATGAAAAACTGTTTTTT. It specifies CASSLRRAKNEKLFF.

Notes on this clone: This sample also contains other DNA sequences that code for the same CDR3. This chain joins TRBV5-1 and TRBJ1-2, with 10 positions matching TRBD1. V was clipped by 6 bases and J by 3 bases; unmatched bases: 5. The CDR3 is made up of 14 amino acids. From germline, CDR1 is SGHRS and CDR2 YFSETQ. This chain's CDR3 is CASKAGTGDYGYTF. CDR3 coding DNA: TGCGCCAGCAAAGCCGGGACAGGGGACTATGGCTACACCTTC.

This clone was seen a single time. The J gene is TRBJ2-5, the V gene TRBV4-1, with a weak D call TRBD1 (6 bases). CDR3 length equals 14 residues. V was pared by 8 bases and J by 0 bases, with 13 bases between. Germline V gene sequence: CDR1 MGHRA, CDR2 YSYEKL. CDR3 loop: CASGKDRNQETQYF. CDR3 DNA: TGCGCCAGCGGGAAGGACAGAAACCAAGAGACCCAGTACTTC.

This sequence joins TRBV7-8 and TRBJ2-5, with TRBD2 as a possible D gene (7 bases). Germline V gene data show CDR1 as SGHVS and CDR2 as FQNEAQ. The CDR3 has 15 amino acids. V was trimmed by 6 bases and J by 1 base, leaving 15 bases between them. The CDR3 loop is CASSRGRGSQETQYF. In DNA form, the CDR3 reads TGTGCCAGCAGTAGGGGGAGGGGCAGCCAAGAGACCCAGTACTTC.

This sequence joins TRBV6-6 and TRBJ1-6; TRBD1 agrees at 7 bases. CDR1 and CDR2 (germline): MNHNY, SVGAGI (reference sequence). J lost 10 bases, V lost 8 bases, and 11 bases had no gene match. The CDR3 consists of 14 residues. In DNA form, the CDR3 reads TGTGCCAGCCTAAGACAGGGCCCAGGGTCACCCCTCCACTTT. It is translated as CASLRQGPGSPLHF.

V and J are TRBV2 and TRBJ1-1; D unclear. The V gene lost 6 bases and the J gene lost 6 bases, with 17 bases spanning the gap. The CDR3 covers 14 residues. Germline V gene lookup returns CDR1 SNHLY and CDR2 FYNNEI. CDR3 region: CASRLVVPRSEAFF. The CDR3 nucleotides are TGTGCCAGCAGACTGGTCGTCCCAAGATCTGAAGCTTTCTTT.

This clone was seen only a few times. V is TRBV28 and J is TRBJ1-2; D is ambiguous. The V and J ends lost 5 bases and 4 bases respectively, with 8 bases between them. The CDR3 runs to 12 residues. Germline V gene lookup returns CDR1 MDHEN and CDR2 SYDVKM. CDR3 protein: CASSLRLYGYTF. CDR3 DNA sequence: TGTGCCAGCAGTCTCCGTCTCTATGGCTACACCTTC.

The sample holds a few counts of this clone. V is TRBV7-8 and J is TRBJ2-2; 10 positions match TRBD1. CDR1 is SGHVS and CDR2 is FQNEAQ in the germline V gene. The CDR3 spans 15 residues. After removal of 5 bases from V and 5 bases from J, the junction contained 5 bases not matched to a gene. CDR3 coding DNA: TGTGCCAGCAGCCGACAGGGGGCGTTAACCGGGGAGCTGTTTTTT. Its translation is CASSRQGALTGELFF.

In this sample, this clone turned up a few times. V is TRBV5-6 and J is TRBJ1-6; TRBD1 might be the D (5 bases). The CDR3 consists of 13 residues. The germline V and J ends were trimmed by 4 bases and 13 bases, with 15 bases remaining between them. Looked up from germline, CDR1 is SGHDT and CDR2 is YYEEEE. The CDR3 region is CASSDVGTGPLHF. For the CDR3, the DNA is TGTGCCAGCAGCGACGTTGGGACGGGGCCCCTCCACTTT.

The CDR3 loop is CASSSTSLYRGLSYGYTF. CDR3 in DNA: TGTGCCAGCAGCTCAACTTCCCTGTACAGGGGGCTGTCGTATGGCTACACCTTC. The chain recombines TRBV7-9 with TRBJ1-2; 9 nucleotides agree with TRBD1. The CDR3 runs 18 residues. J lost 5 bases, V lost 4 bases, and 17 bases had no gene match. The V gene's germline CDR1 is SEHNR and CDR2 FQNEAQ (reference sequence).

This chain connects TRBV6-6 to TRBJ2-5, with TRBD2 matching 13 bases. With 5 bases clipped from V and 5 bases from J, the junction kept 5 bases outside the gene matches. This CDR3 is built from 15 residues. Germline V lookup: CDR1 MNHNY, CDR2 SVGAGI (reference sequence). The chain's CDR3 is CASSGGLAGFETQYF. The CDR3 nucleotides are TGTGCCAGCAGTGGGGGACTAGCGGGGTTCGAGACCCAGTACTTC.

The chain couples TRBV7-2 to TRBJ1-5; D unresolved. CDR1 and CDR2 (germline): SGHTA, FQGNSA. The CDR3 extends over 13 amino acids. Trimming removed 1 base at V and 6 bases at J, with 7 bases between. The DNA for the CDR3 is TGTGCCAGCAGCTTAGTCTCAGGTCAGCCCCAGCATTTT. It translates to CASSLVSGQPQHF.

J is TRBJ2-7 and V is TRBV2, with 9 nucleotides matching TRBD2. The CDR3 covers 15 residues. Germline CDR1 reads SNHLY; CDR2 reads FYNNEI. V lost 6 bases to trimming and J lost 3 bases; unmatched junction nucleotides: 9. This CDR3 reads CASRLGASGVYEQYF. The CDR3 DNA reads as TGTGCCAGCAGGCTCGGGGCTAGCGGGGTCTACGAGCAGTACTTC.

A few counts support this clone. CDR3 region: CASSLQFGQKNTEAFF. The CDR3 nucleotides read TGTGCCAGCAGTTTACAATTCGGACAGAAGAACACTGAAGCTTTCTTT. V gene TRBV11-2 combines with J gene TRBJ1-1; D is perhaps TRBD1 (6 bases). CDR1 is SGHAT and CDR2 is FQNNGV in the germline V gene. This CDR3 contains 16 residues. Trimming cost V 6 bases and J 1 base, with 18 bases left between them.

The chain couples TRBV7-8 to TRBJ2-3; the D is unclear. There are 13 residues in the CDR3. With 1 base removed from V and 5 bases from J, the gap between germline ends came to 7 bases. The germline CDR1 and CDR2 sequences are SGHVS and FQNEAQ. Here the CDR3 DNA reads TGTGCCAGCAGCTTAGAGTCCCTAGATACGCAGTATTTT. Translation gives CASSLESLDTQYF.